The entry below describes one T cell receptor (beta chain). Methods used by the authors: Scientists estimated how many nucleated cells there were by amplifying reference gene primers. Profiled with immunoSEQ multiplex PCR; TCRdb holds only in-frame clones, not every one. V and J calls and clone size are as listed in that table; D and trimming were resolved from the DNA. The sample shows fewer than 400,000 clones, 85% of them seen only once. This sample was included in a study of blood T cell repertoires in COVID-19. Germline V gene data show CDR1 as SGHTA and CDR2 as FQGTGA. This CDR3 has 13 residues. Trimming pared 5 bases from V and 3 bases from J, leaving 9 bases between.

The sequence was collected from a woman in her late teens or twenties with acute or convalescent COVID-19. The chain has TRBV7-3 and TRBJ2-3, with a tentative D call TRBD1 (5 bases). Sequencing was carried out using peripheral blood. This CDR3 is CASSPSGTDTQYF. CDR3 nucleotide sequence: TGTGCCAGCAGCCCATCAGGGACAGATACGCAGTATTTT. The full variable domain, rest sourced from reference TRBV7-3 and TRBJ2-3, is GAGVSQTPSNKVTEKGKYVELRCDPISGHTALYWYRQSLGQGPEFLIYFQGTGAADDSGLPNDRFFAVRPEGSVSTLKIQRTERGDSAVYLCASSPSGTDTQYFGPGTRLTVL.